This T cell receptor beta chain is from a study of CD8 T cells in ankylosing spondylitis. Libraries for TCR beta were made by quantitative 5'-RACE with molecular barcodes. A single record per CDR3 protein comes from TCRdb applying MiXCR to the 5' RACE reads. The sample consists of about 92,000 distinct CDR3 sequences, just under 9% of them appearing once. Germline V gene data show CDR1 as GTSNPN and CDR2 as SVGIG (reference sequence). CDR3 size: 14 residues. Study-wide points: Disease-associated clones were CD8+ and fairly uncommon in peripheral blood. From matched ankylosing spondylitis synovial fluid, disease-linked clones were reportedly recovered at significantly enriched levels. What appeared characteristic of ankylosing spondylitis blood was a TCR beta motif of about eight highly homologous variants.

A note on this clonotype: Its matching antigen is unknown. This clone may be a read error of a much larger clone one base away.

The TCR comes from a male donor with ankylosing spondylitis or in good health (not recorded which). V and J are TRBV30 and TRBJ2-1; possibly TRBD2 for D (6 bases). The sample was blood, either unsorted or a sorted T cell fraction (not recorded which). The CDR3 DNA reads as TGTGCCTGCAGTGGCGGGGAGCCGTACAATGAGCAGTTCTTC. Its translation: CACSGGEPYNEQFF.